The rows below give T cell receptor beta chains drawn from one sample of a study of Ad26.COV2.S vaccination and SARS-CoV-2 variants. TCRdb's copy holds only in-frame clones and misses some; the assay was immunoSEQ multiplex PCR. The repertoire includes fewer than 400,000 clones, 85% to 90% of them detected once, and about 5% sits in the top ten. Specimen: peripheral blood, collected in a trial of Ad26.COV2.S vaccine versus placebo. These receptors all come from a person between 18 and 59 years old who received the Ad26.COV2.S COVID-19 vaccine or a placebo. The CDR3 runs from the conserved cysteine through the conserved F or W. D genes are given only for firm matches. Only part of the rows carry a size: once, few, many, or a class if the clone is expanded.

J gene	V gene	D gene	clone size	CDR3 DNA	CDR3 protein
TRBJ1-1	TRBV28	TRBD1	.	TGTGCCAGCAGTAATGCCGGGACAGGGGACACTGAAGCTTTCTTT	CASSNAGTGDTEAFF
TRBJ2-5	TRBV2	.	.	TGTGCCAGCGTCCCTCAACTTCTCCGTAAAGAGACCCAGTACTTC	CASVPQLLRKETQYF
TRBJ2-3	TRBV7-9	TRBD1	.	TGTGCCAGCAGTTCCGGACAGGGGACGGGAGATACGCAGTATTTT	CASSSGQGTGDTQYF
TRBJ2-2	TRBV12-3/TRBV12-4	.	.	TGTGCCAGCACCCCGGGATTCTCCGGGGAGCTGTTTTTT	CASTPGFSGELFF
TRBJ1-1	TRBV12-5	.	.	TGTGCTAGTAGTTCGTGGACGAACGAAGCTTTCTTT	CASSSWTNEAFF
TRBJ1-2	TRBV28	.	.	TGTGCCAGCACCCCCCTGGGCGCTAGCTATGGCTACACCTTC	CASTPLGASYGYTF
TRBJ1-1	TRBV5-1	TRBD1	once	TGCGCCAGCAGCCCTCGTGAGGGACAGTTGGGTACTGAAGCTTTCTTT	CASSPREGQLGTEAFF
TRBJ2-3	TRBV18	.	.	TGTGCCAGCTCACCAATTGTTGGGGGGCGAGGAGATACGCAGTATTTT	CASSPIVGGRGDTQYF
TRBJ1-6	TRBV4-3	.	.	TGCGCCAGCAGCCAAGGTCGTGAGAACAGGGCCGATAATTCACCCCTCCACTTT	CASSQGRENRADNSPLHF
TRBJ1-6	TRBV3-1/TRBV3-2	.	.	TGTGCCAGCAGCCGACAGGAGAATTCACCCCTCCACTTT	CASSRQENSPLHF
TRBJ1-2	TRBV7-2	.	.	TGTGCCAGCAGCTTCTCCAACTATGGCTACACCTTC	CASSFSNYGYTF
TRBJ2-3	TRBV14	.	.	TGTGCCAGCAGTCCAGACGGCCTCTGGGGGGATACGCAGTATTTT	CASSPDGLWGDTQYF
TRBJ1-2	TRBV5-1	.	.	TGCGCCAGCAGCCTTGACGGCAGCTATGGCTACACCTTC	CASSLDGSYGYTF
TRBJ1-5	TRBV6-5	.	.	TGTGCCAGCACCCCAGGGGTAGCTCAGCCCCAGCATTTT	CASTPGVAQPQHF
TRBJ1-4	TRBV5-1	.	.	TGCGCCAGCAGCTTGTTAATTGGGGTGACTAATGAAAAACTGTTTTTT	CASSLLIGVTNEKLFF
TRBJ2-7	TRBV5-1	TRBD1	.	TGCGCCAGCAGCTGGTACCGGGACAGTCCTACGAACTACGAGCAGTACTTC	CASSWYRDSPTNYEQYF